Listed below are T cell receptor beta chains from one sample, sequenced in a study of tumor-infiltrating lymphocytes in primary liver carcinoma. TCRdb fed the multiplex PCR reads into MiXCR, producing one record per CDR3 protein. The table has 310,000 or so distinct CDR3 sequences, 50% to 75% seen once. The specimen sequenced was peripheral blood. These receptors were collected from a woman aged 25 to 39 with primary liver carcinoma and hepatitis B virus infection. Each CDR3 is given without its conserved first and last residue. The order of the fields is V gene, clone size, J gene, D gene, CDR3 protein. The D gene is left open where the match is weak. Not all rows give a size; the values are once, few, many and, for expanded clones, a class.

>TRBV5-1|.|TRBJ2-1|.
ASSSQGMGQF
>TRBV4-1|.|TRBJ2-1|.
AGNQVAFRDTYNEQF
>TRBV11-2|.|TRBJ2-7|.
ASSLRPNRGGEQC
>TRBV11-2|.|TRBJ2-1|.
ASSFAHGTYEQF
>TRBV29-1|once|TRBJ1-2|.
NVEDPGGYT
>TRBV4-3|.|TRBJ2-6|.
ASSQDQFVTGANVLI
>TRBV24-1|.|TRBJ1-1|TRBD1
ATSDYLQGVGAF
>TRBV6-5|.|TRBJ2-1|.
ASSFFHSYNEQF
>TRBV5-6|.|TRBJ2-6|.
ASFRVTGANVMT
>TRBV7-8|.|TRBJ2-1|TRBD2
AISSRLAGVTEQL
>TRBV11-2|.|TRBJ2-4|.
ASSDRLGDDIQC
>TRBV29-1|many|TRBJ1-2|TRBD1
SVGRDRAPLT
>TRBV5-1|.|TRBJ2-3|.
ASSLEGRGPDTQY
>TRBV29-1|many|TRBJ2-3|.
SVGERATDTQY
>TRBV12-3/TRBV12-4|many|TRBJ1-4|.
ASRRGTGATNEKLF
>TRBV6-2/TRBV6-3|.|TRBJ2-2|.
ASSYWTDKNTGELF
>TRBV5-4|.|TRBJ2-1|.
ASSSPRARYNEQF
>TRBV7-9|.|TRBJ2-5|TRBD1
ASRKQGDEETQY
>TRBV29-1|many|TRBJ2-2|TRBD2
SVRVAGDSNTGELF
>TRBV11-2|.|TRBJ2-3|.
ASSLRARGLTDTQY
>TRBV7-9|.|TRBJ2-7|.
ASSPPGFYEQY
>TRBV6-2/TRBV6-3|many|TRBJ2-5|TRBD2
ASATLAGGRETQY
>TRBV4-1|many|TRBJ2-1|TRBD2
ASSPRGLASDEQF
>TRBV11-2|.|TRBJ2-7|TRBD1
ASSQSRDRSEGSYEQY
>TRBV28|.|TRBJ1-1|TRBD1
ASSTGQGWGEAF